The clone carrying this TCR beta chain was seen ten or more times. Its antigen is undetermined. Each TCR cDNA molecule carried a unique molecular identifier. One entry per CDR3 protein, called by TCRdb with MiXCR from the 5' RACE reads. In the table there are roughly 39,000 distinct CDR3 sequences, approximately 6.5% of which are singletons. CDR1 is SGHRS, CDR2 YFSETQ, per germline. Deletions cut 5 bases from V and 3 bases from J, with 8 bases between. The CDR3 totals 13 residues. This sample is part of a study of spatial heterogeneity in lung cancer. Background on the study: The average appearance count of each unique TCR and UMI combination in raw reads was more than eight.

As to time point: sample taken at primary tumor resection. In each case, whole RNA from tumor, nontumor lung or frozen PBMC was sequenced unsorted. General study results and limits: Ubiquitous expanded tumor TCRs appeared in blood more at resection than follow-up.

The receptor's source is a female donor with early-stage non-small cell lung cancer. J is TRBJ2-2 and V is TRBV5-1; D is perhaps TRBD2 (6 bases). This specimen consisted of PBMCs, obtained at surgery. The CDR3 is CASSQRDTGELFF. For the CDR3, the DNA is TGCGCCAGCAGTCAGCGGGACACCGGGGAGCTGTTTTTT.